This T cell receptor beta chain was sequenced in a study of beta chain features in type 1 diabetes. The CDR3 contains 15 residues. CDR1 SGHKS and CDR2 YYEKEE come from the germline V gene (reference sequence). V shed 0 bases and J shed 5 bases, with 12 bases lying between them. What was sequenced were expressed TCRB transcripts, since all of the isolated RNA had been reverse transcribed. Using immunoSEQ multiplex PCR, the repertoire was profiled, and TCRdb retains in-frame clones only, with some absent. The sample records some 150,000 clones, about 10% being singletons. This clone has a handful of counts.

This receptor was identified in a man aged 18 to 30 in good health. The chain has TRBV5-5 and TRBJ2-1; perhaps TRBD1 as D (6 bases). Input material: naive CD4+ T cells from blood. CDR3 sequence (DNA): TGTGCCAGCAGCTTGGCCAGGGGACGGCACAATGAGCAGTTCTTC. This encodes CASSLARGRHNEQFF.